The present T cell receptor (beta chain) was sequenced within a study of blood T cells in healthy people across ages. The CDR3 loop spans 11 amino acids. V lost 7 bases and J lost 0, with 6 bases in between. The germline V gene encodes CDR1 DFQATT and CDR2 SNEGSKA (reference sequence). Study observations and caveats: Estimates of diversity drawn from one million T cells were considered underestimates. TCR beta diversity tracked closely with naive T cell percentage.

Then a second PCR, running about 7 to 11 cycles, was carried out with a sample-barcoded 5' primer and a J-beta primer mix. Each CDR3 protein gets one entry after TCRdb re-called the 5' RACE reads with MiXCR. The top ten hold about 22% of the sample, which has more than 650,000 distinct CDR3 sequences, 22% seen once. About this clonotype itself: Its specificity is unknown.

Every sample gave at least 5.5 micrograms of total RNA when it was extracted. The TCR comes from a man aged 70-80 years in good health. Sequencing used blood. V usage is TRBV20-1 and J usage is TRBJ1-1; D remains unclear. CDR3 sequence reads: CSGNLNTEAFF. The CDR3 region has the DNA TGCAGTGGGAACTTGAACACTGAAGCTTTCTTT.